The 32 T cell receptor beta chains below were found in one sample sequenced in a study of cytomegalovirus exposure and HLA in healthy donors. Produced via immunoSEQ multiplex PCR; TCRdb's table is partial and in-frame only. This sample has about 57,000 clones, with more than 70% found just once. Sequencing was performed on PBMCs. Source of these receptors: a woman aged 18-35 years in good health and CMV-seronegative.

This chain joins TRBV27 and TRBJ1-1; TRBD1 might be the D (6 bases). CDR3 size: 15 residues. The ends were cut back, 4 bases at V and 1 base at J, with 13 bases in the middle. In germline, CDR1 is MNHEY, CDR2 SMNVEV (reference sequence). Here the CDR3 DNA reads TGTGCCAGCAGTTCCCTACAGGGTTGGAACACTGAAGCTTTCTTT. Amino acids: CASSSLQGWNTEAFF.

The gene calls are TRBV27 and TRBJ1-1, with D perhaps TRBD1 (6 bases). Per the germline V gene, CDR1 is MNHEY and CDR2 is SMNVEV (reference sequence). The CDR3 totals 16 residues. V was pared by 6 bases and J by 10 bases, with 27 bases between. The chain's CDR3 is CASSRYNRVNAYGAFF. The CDR3 DNA sequence: TGTGCCAGCAGCCGATACAACAGGGTGAATGCCTACGGAGCTTTCTTT.

This clone has only one observation. The CDR3 nucleotides are TGTGCCAGCAGTTGGGACAGGGGCAACTATGGCTACACCTTC. Residues: CASSWDRGNYGYTF. This chain uses TRBV6-1 with TRBJ1-2, with 10 nucleotides matching TRBD1. The CDR3 contains 14 residues. V gave up 5 bases and J gave up 2 bases; unmatched junction bases: 2. The germline V gene encodes CDR1 MNHNS and CDR2 SASEGT.

Points on this clone: One junction end disagrees with the germline gene, perhaps due to a read error. The CDR3 nucleotides read TGTGCCACCAGTAGGGGGAATAGCGGGAGAGGAAACATTCAGTACTTC. As protein: CATSRGNSGRGNIQYF. The chain recombines TRBV27 with TRBJ2-4; 9 bases are shared with TRBD2. Per germline, CDR1 MNHEY and CDR2 SMNVEV (reference sequence). CDR3 size: 16 residues.

The chain is built from TRBV7-8 and TRBJ2-2; 12 nucleotides align to TRBD2. Germline CDR1 and CDR2: SGHVS and FQNEAQ. J lost 1 base, V lost 0 bases, and 3 bases had no gene match. CDR3 length: 18 amino acids. The CDR3 region is CASSLAPSGRVNTGELFF. CDR3 sequence (DNA): TGTGCCAGCAGCTTAGCACCTAGCGGGAGGGTGAACACCGGGGAGCTGTTTTTT.

The chain couples TRBV9 to TRBJ1-2, with 9 bases fitting TRBD1. Germline loops: CDR1 SGDLS, CDR2 YYNGEE. The CDR3 covers 15 residues. The J segment lost 6 bases and the V segment lost 3 bases, leaving 9 bases of the junction unmatched. CDR3 bases: TGTGCCAGCAGCGCCCCCGGGACAGGGATAAATGGCTACACCTTC. It yields the protein CASSAPGTGINGYTF.

The CDR3 sequence is CASSLYTGQETQYF. CDR3 coding DNA: TGTGCCAGCAGTTTATACACAGGACAAGAGACCCAGTACTTC. V is TRBV27 and J is TRBJ2-5; a weak D match, TRBD1 (5 bases). The CDR3 runs to 14 residues. Trimming removed 1 base from V and 2 bases from J, with 8 bases in between. Germline loops: CDR1 MNHEY, CDR2 SMNVEV (reference sequence).

The rearrangement uses TRBV5-4 and TRBJ2-2, with 14 bases that match TRBD2. The CDR3 length is 17 residues. The germline V gene encodes CDR1 SGHNT and CDR2 YYREEE (reference sequence). Trimming at V came to 3 bases and at J to 1 base, leaving 2 bases not matched to a gene. The CDR3 nucleotides are TGTGCCAGCAGCTCCGGGACTAGCGGGAGGAACACCGGGGAGCTGTTTTTT. Translation: CASSSGTSGRNTGELFF.

This CDR3 is CASSVGTSGTDTQYF. CDR3 sequence (DNA): TGTGCCAGCAGCGTAGGGACTAGCGGCACAGATACGCAGTATTTT. The V and J genes are TRBV9 and TRBJ2-3, with 9 bases lining up with TRBD2. The CDR3 is 15 amino acids. Germline lookup yields CDR1 SGDLS and CDR2 YYNGEE. The ends lost 0 bases at V and 1 base at J; junction bases unmatched: 0.

The chain employs TRBV25-1 and TRBJ2-7; 10 bases agree with TRBD1. With 6 bases clipped from V and 3 bases from J, the junction kept 5 bases outside the gene matches. CDR3 length: 14 amino acids. Germline loops: CDR1 MGHDK, CDR2 SYGVNS. CDR3 loop: CASRGQGSFYEQYF. For the CDR3, the DNA is TGTGCCAGCAGGGGACAGGGGAGTTTCTACGAGCAGTACTTC.

This chain connects TRBV5-1 to TRBJ2-1; D call uncertain. The length of the CDR3 is 11 residues. Germline V lookup: CDR1 SGHRS, CDR2 YFSETQ. V was cut by 7 bases and J by 8 bases, with 10 bases left in between. CDR3 in amino acids: CASRVRDEQFF. The DNA for the CDR3 is TGCGCCAGCCGGGTCCGCGATGAGCAGTTCTTC.

A single count supports this clone. The genes are TRBV4-1 and TRBJ2-1; 9 bases match TRBD1. The CDR3 loop spans 15 amino acids. Germline V gene sequence: CDR1 MGHRA, CDR2 YSYEKL. Trimming removed 4 bases from V and 8 bases from J; junction bases left unmatched: 9. Here the CDR3 DNA reads TGCGCCAGCAGCCGAGACCCGGGACAGGGTCATGAGCAGTTCTTC. Protein product: CASSRDPGQGHEQFF.

The gene calls are TRBV19 and TRBJ2-5, with a weak D call TRBD1 (6 bases). Germline values: CDR1 LNHDA, CDR2 SQIVND (reference sequence). Trimming cost V 8 bases and J 2 bases, with 12 bases left between them. The CDR3 totals 13 residues. The CDR3 sequence is CASAPTGQETQYF. The DNA of the CDR3 is TGTGCCAGTGCCCCGACAGGTCAAGAGACCCAGTACTTC.

The V and J genes are TRBV7-6 and TRBJ2-3; a weak D match, TRBD2 (5 bases). V was trimmed by 5 bases and J by 3 bases, leaving 21 bases between them. CDR3 size: 17 residues. Germline lookup yields CDR1 SGHVS and CDR2 FNYEAQ. The DNA of the CDR3 is TGTGCCAGCAGCCCCCAGTCGGGAACTTTGGGGACAGATACGCAGTATTTT. It yields the protein CASSPQSGTLGTDTQYF.

The genes are TRBV19 and TRBJ1-1, with a tentative D call TRBD1 (6 bases). Germline V gene sequence: CDR1 LNHDA, CDR2 SQIVND (reference sequence). The CDR3 totals 13 residues. V was shortened by 6 bases and J by 1 base, with 9 bases between the two germline ends. The CDR3 spells CASSQTGNTEAFF. DNA of the CDR3: TGTGCCAGTAGCCAGACAGGGAACACTGAAGCTTTCTTT.

This chain links TRBV5-6 with TRBJ1-4, with no clear D. The CDR3 contains 16 residues. Germline CDR1 reads SGHDT; CDR2 reads YYEEEE. V lost 3 bases, J lost 0 bases, and 12 bases lay in between. CDR3 loop: CASSSLRSSTNEKLFF. The DNA for the CDR3 is TGTGCCAGCAGCTCGCTGCGGAGTTCAACTAATGAAAAACTGTTTTTT.

This chain links TRBV7-2 with TRBJ1-1; D uncertain. The CDR3 covers 13 residues. Trimming took off 4 bases at V and 3 bases at J, with 9 bases between the two ends. CDR1 and CDR2 (germline): SGHTA, FQGNSA. DNA for the CDR3: TGTGCCAGCAGCTCTACAGATTACACTGAAGCTTTCTTT. Amino acid sequence: CASSSTDYTEAFF.

The chain uses TRBV30 and TRBJ2-7, with 7 nucleotides matching TRBD1. V shed 2 bases and J 3 bases; nucleotides not matched to a gene: 7. The CDR3 is made up of 14 amino acids. Germline CDR1 and CDR2: GTSNPN and SVGIG (reference sequence). The CDR3 sequence: CAWSPQTGRYEQYF. In nucleotides, the CDR3 is TGTGCCTGGAGTCCTCAGACAGGGCGCTACGAGCAGTACTTC.

The rearrangement joins TRBV10-3 to TRBJ2-3; 11 bases align to TRBD2. The CDR3 has 15 amino acids. Germline CDR1 reads ENHRY; CDR2 reads SYGVKD. J gave up 2 bases and V 6 bases, and 4 bases lay outside the gene matches. The CDR3 DNA follows: TGTGCCATCAGCAAGACTAGCGGGGACACAGATACGCAGTATTTT. Protein product: CAISKTSGDTDTQYF.

The chain joins TRBV28 to TRBJ2-7; D not resolved. The V gene's germline CDR1 is MDHEN and CDR2 SYDVKM. This CDR3 is built from 16 residues. The germline V and J ends were trimmed by 3 bases and 4 bases, with 19 bases remaining between them. CDR3 DNA sequence: TGTGCCAGCAGTTTTCCCTCGACTCTCTCGTCGTACGAGCAGTACTTC. It specifies CASSFPSTLSSYEQYF.

The rearrangement links TRBV28 to TRBJ1-5, with D hard to call. The CDR3 runs to 17 residues. Germline V gene data show CDR1 as MDHEN and CDR2 as SYDVKM. V was clipped by 6 bases and J by 6 bases, with 24 bases between them. The CDR3 region has the DNA TGTGCCAGCAGCGTTTACGTGCGGGGAGCCCCAGGTCAGCCCCAGCATTTT. Protein: CASSVYVRGAPGQPQHF.

The rearrangement joins TRBV5-6 to TRBJ2-5; D is unclear. Germline V gives CDR1 SGHDT, CDR2 YYEEEE. There are 14 residues in the CDR3. V lost 4 bases and J lost 1, with 11 bases in between. The CDR3 region is CASSLPSPQETQYF. For the CDR3, the DNA is TGTGCCAGCAGCCTACCGAGTCCCCAAGAGACCCAGTACTTC. The full variable domain, rest sourced from reference TRBV5-6 and TRBJ2-5, is DAGVTQSPTHLIKTRGQQVTLRCSPKSGHDTVSWYQQALGQGPQFIFQYYEEEERQRGNFPDRFSGHQFPNYSSELNVNALLLGDSALYLCASSLPSPQETQYFGPGTRLLVL.

Turning to this clone: One end of the junction varies from germline; a read error may be responsible. The J gene is TRBJ2-1, the V gene TRBV7-9; D unresolved. This CDR3 spans 14 amino acids. CDR1 is SEHNR and CDR2 is FQNEAQ in the germline V gene (reference sequence). CDR3 sequence: CASSLGPKYSEQFF. The CDR3 nucleotides read TGTGCCAGCAGCTTAGGCCCTAAGTACAGTGAGCAGTTCTTC.

V gene TRBV6-1 combines with J gene TRBJ2-2; no clear D gene. CDR1 MNHNS and CDR2 SASEGT come from the germline V gene. The V gene lost 6 bases and the J gene lost 7 bases, with 12 bases spanning the gap. The CDR3 spans 13 residues. The CDR3 is CASSPVRVGELFF. CDR3 DNA sequence: TGTGCCAGCAGCCCCGTTCGGGTCGGGGAGCTGTTTTTT.

The chain employs TRBV11-2 and TRBJ1-2; no clear D. Germline V gene lookup returns CDR1 SGHAT and CDR2 FQNNGV. V was pared by 3 bases and J by 7 bases, with 6 bases between. CDR3 length equals 11 residues. CDR3 region: CASSFGSGYTF. The DNA of the CDR3 is TGTGCCAGCAGCTTTGGCAGTGGCTACACCTTC.

A single count supports this clone. The rearrangement links TRBV11-3 to TRBJ2-2; 8 nucleotides align to TRBD2. Germline lookup yields CDR1 SGHNT and CDR2 YENEEA. The CDR3 is 15 amino acids. Trimming at V came to 4 bases and at J to 7 bases, leaving 8 bases not matched to a gene. The CDR3, as DNA: TGTGCCAGCAGCTGGACAAGCGGGAGTGGCGGGGAGCTGTTTTTT. Translated, it gives CASSWTSGSGGELFF.

The rearrangement links TRBV18 to TRBJ2-5; a possible D gene is TRBD1 (6 bases). Per the germline V gene, CDR1 is KGHSH and CDR2 is LQKENI. Between the trimmed V and J ends, which lost 3 bases and 5 bases, there was a span of 16 bases. The CDR3 covers 15 residues. Written as DNA, the CDR3 is TGTGCCAGCTCACCGACGGCAGGGGATAGGGAGACCCAGTACTTC. The encoded protein is CASSPTAGDRETQYF.

V and J are TRBV5-1 and TRBJ1-3; possible D gene TRBD1, 5 bases. CDR3 length equals 15 residues. The V gene's germline CDR1 is SGHRS and CDR2 YFSETQ. V was cut by 4 bases and J by 0 bases, with 11 bases left in between. The CDR3 is CASSATGSSGNTIYF. As DNA, the CDR3 is TGCGCCAGCAGCGCTACAGGTAGCTCTGGAAACACCATATATTTT. Filled out from reference TRBV5-1 and TRBJ1-3, the complete variable domain reads KAGVTQTPRYLIKTRGQQVTLSCSPISGHRSVSWYQQTPGQGLQFLFEYFSETQRNKGNFPGRFSGRQFSNSRSEMNVSTLELGDSALYLCASSATGSSGNTIYFGEGSWLTVV.

This clone was detected once. This chain joins TRBV30 and TRBJ2-5; the D gene is possibly TRBD2 (6 bases). The germline CDR1 and CDR2 sequences are GTSNPN and SVGIG (reference sequence). CDR3 size: 13 residues. V gave up 2 bases and J gave up 9 bases, with 16 bases separating them. CDR3 in DNA: TGTGCCTGGAGTTCCACCGGGGGTGGGGCCCAGTACTTC. It encodes CAWSSTGGGAQYF.

The gene calls are TRBV10-1 and TRBJ2-6; no firm D call. This CDR3 has 15 amino acids. The V end lost 8 bases, the J end lost 0 bases, and 11 bases lay between the germline ends. CDR1 WNHNN and CDR2 SYGVQD come from the germline V gene (reference sequence). The CDR3 here is CASLPRASGANVLTF. The CDR3 DNA reads TGCGCCAGCCTACCCCGAGCCTCTGGGGCCAACGTCCTGACTTTC.

This clone has a single count. This chain joins TRBV6-1 and TRBJ2-2; 7 nucleotides match TRBD2. CDR3 length: 15 residues. V gave up 3 bases and J gave up 8 bases; unmatched junction bases: 9. Germline V gene lookup returns CDR1 MNHNS and CDR2 SASEGT. CDR3 amino acids: CASSEAGVLTGELFF. The CDR3 DNA reads as TGTGCCAGCAGTGAGGCGGGGGTTCTCACTGGGGAGCTGTTTTTT.

The rearrangement joins TRBV9 to TRBJ1-2; 9 bases agree with TRBD1. This CDR3 is built from 16 residues. Germline V gives CDR1 SGDLS, CDR2 YYNGEE. J gave up 8 bases and V 2 bases, and 13 bases lay outside the gene matches. The CDR3 sequence: CASSVAGGTGLQGYTF. CDR3 nucleotide sequence: TGTGCCAGCAGCGTGGCCGGCGGGACAGGGTTGCAGGGCTACACCTTC. Full variable domain (outside the CDR3, taken from reference TRBV9 and TRBJ1-2): DSGVTQTPKHLITATGQRVTLRCSPRSGDLSVYWYQQSLDQGLQFLIQYYNGEERAKGNILERFSAQQFPDLHSELNLSSLELGDSALYFCASSVAGGTGLQGYTFGSGTRLTVV.